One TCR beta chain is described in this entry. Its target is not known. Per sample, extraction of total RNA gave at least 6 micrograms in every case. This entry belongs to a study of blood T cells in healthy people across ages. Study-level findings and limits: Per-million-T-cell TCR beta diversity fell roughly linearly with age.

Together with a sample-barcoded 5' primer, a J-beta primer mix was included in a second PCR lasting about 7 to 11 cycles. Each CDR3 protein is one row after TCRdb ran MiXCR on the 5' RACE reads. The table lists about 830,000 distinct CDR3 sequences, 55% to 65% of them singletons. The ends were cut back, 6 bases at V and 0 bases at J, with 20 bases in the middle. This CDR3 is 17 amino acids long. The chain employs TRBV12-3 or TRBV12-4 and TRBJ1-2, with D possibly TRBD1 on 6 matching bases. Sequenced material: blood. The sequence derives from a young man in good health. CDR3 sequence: CASSQTGRRGANYGYTF. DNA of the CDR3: TGTGCCAGCAGCCAGACAGGCCGGCGGGGGGCTAACTATGGCTACACCTTC.